This T cell receptor (beta chain) was sequenced during a study of cytomegalovirus exposure and HLA in healthy donors. The PCR was carried out with 60 Vbeta primers and 13 Jbeta primers. Sequencing was performed with immunoSEQ multiplex PCR; in TCRdb, only in-frame clones are kept and a portion is missing. The top ten clones hold 6.9% of a sample with 100,000 or so clones, roughly 80% of them seen once. The CDR3 extends over 14 amino acids. Germline assignment: CDR1 GTSNPN and CDR2 SVGIG (reference sequence). Trimming took 3 bases from V and 2 from J, leaving 8 bases between them. What was sequenced was PBMCs. The V gene is TRBV30, the J gene TRBJ2-6; D perhaps matches TRBD2 (5 bases). The TCR originated in a man aged 25 to 40 in good health and CMV-seropositive. DNA for the CDR3: TGTGCCTGGAGCCGGGGAACTGGGGCCAACGTCCTGACTTTC. Residues: CAWSRGTGANVLTF.